This T cell receptor (beta chain) was found in a study of blood T cell repertoires in COVID-19. Profiling relied on immunoSEQ multiplex PCR, and the TCRdb table lists in-frame clones only, not all of them. Of approximately 150,000 clones listed, around 84% are singletons. Germline V gives CDR1 MNHEY, CDR2 SVGEGT. CDR3 length: 14 residues. Trimming left V 6 bases short and J 0 bases short, with 8 bases between. The chain combines TRBV6-2 or TRBV6-3 with TRBJ1-4, with D unclear. The sequence was obtained from a young man with COVID-19, enrolled during active disease. The sequenced sample consisted of peripheral blood. The CDR3 here is CASSPYATNEKLFF. CDR3 coding DNA: TGTGCCAGCAGCCCATATGCAACTAATGAAAAACTGTTTTTT.